This entry features one T cell receptor (beta chain) sequence. This clone was counted between two and nine times. Its antigen specificity is not known. Sequencing ends 3 residues short of the CDR3 end; the germline J gene provides the rest. For sequencing input, CVID and control samples contributed equivalent amounts of genomic DNA. For every sample, a 60 bp segment covering the rearranged TCRbeta CDR3 region was amplified and then sequenced. The immunoSEQ assay, a bias-corrected multiplex PCR combined with high-throughput sequencing, was used for TCRbeta amplification. The source study handled its data this way. Every unique nucleotide sequence counted as a clone and was annotated with V, D and J genes, copy number and frequency. Sequences were labeled productive if in frame, and non-productive if out of frame or containing stop codons. As previously described, Shannon's entropy was used to calculate clonality. The predicted amino acid sequences of productive clones were used to derive mean CDR3 Kyte-Doolittle hydropathy. The R hclust function was used to hierarchically cluster scaled V gene usage with Manhattan distance and complete linkage. Sharing of clones by CDR3 amino acid sequence was evaluated by resampling 12 repertoires per group over 100 rounds. Repertoires were searched for roughly 70 published EBV-specific and approximately 240 published CMV-specific TCRbeta sequences. After two CVID samples that produced fewer than 10,000 sequences were dropped from the analysis, a few dozen CVID repertoires remained. Held by TCRdb, this immuneACCESS table contains in-frame sequences only and omits some clones. Under half of the omission traces to an unresolved V gene where checked; the cause of the rest is unknown. From that table come the V and J calls and clone size; the DNA was used to work out D and trimming. The data for this sample show fewer than 30,000 clones, each detected more than once. In total, the top ten clones hold 25% to 35% of the sample.

These data are taken from a study of T cell clonality in common variable immunodeficiency (dated by TCRdb to the mid-2010s). CVID was diagnosed by standard criteria: serum IgG, IgA and/or IgM reduced below normal range, plus specific antibody deficiency. The CVID group comprised 45 or so subjects, 15 or so female and about 29 male, aged roughly 8 to 70 years with a mean age of around 40. Both CVID patients and healthy controls were predominantly of Caucasian heritage. At the time of study participation, every CVID subject had been on replacement immunoglobulin therapy for at least one year. No CVID subject was ill or taking immunomodulatory or immunosuppressive medication when blood was collected. Heparinized peripheral whole blood samples of about 4.5 to 9 ml were obtained from each donor. Genomic DNA from adults with common variable immune deficiency (CVID) and from healthy adult controls was the source for sequencing TCRbeta CDR3 repertoires. Diluted blood was density-centrifuged over Hypaque 1077 or Ficoll-Paque to isolate peripheral blood mononuclear cells. Genomic DNA was obtained from unsorted mononuclear cells through either Qiagen column purification or a centrifugation-based method.

Points the paper makes about the study in general: Healthy controls shared more TCRbeta clones with each other than CVID subjects shared among themselves (p < 0.0001). It was noted by the authors that sequencing of the repertoires of T cell subpopulations would be needed to clarify the cause of the increased clonality in CVID. Even though DNA input was equal, the average per sample came to about 81,820 unique sequences for controls compared with 30,000 to 40,000 for CVID samples. Reportedly, TCRbeta sequences from CVID had fewer deletions and N-nucleotide insertions, and highly modified clones with 13 or more V deletions were absent from CVID. TCRbeta clonality was higher in CVID subjects than in healthy controls (t-test p = 0.018), and the increase was most characteristic of about a third of subjects. Correlations of repertoire features with clinical complications were constrained by heterogeneity among patients within the CVID cohort.

According to the germline V gene (reference sequence), CDR1 reads PRHDT and CDR2 reads FYEKMQ. Trimming accounts for 6 bases at V and 0 bases at J, while the number of junction bases matched to no gene is 12. The cysteine opens and the phenylalanine closes a CDR3 of 18 amino acids. Sequencing covers 45 bases of the CDR3, shown here with the frame starting at base 1. The rearrangement joined TRBV13 to TRBJ2-1; TRBD2 matches 9 bases in the middle. Sequencing was performed on peripheral blood mononuclear cells. This TCR was recovered from a human donor with common variable immunodeficiency. The CDR3 bases that were read are TGTGCCAGCAGACTAGTAGCGGGGGAGCCGAGCTCCTACAATGAG. It encodes CASRLVAGEPSSYNE. The entire CDR3 protein reads CASRLVAGEPSSYNEQFF. Extended through the reference TRBV13 and TRBJ2-1 proteins, this CDR3 yields the full variable domain: AAGVIQSPRHLIKEKRETATLKCYPIPRHDTVYWYQQGPGQDPQFLISFYEKMQSDKGSIPDRFSAQQFSDYHSELNMSSLELGDSALYFCASRLVAGEPSSYNEQFFGPGTRLTVL.